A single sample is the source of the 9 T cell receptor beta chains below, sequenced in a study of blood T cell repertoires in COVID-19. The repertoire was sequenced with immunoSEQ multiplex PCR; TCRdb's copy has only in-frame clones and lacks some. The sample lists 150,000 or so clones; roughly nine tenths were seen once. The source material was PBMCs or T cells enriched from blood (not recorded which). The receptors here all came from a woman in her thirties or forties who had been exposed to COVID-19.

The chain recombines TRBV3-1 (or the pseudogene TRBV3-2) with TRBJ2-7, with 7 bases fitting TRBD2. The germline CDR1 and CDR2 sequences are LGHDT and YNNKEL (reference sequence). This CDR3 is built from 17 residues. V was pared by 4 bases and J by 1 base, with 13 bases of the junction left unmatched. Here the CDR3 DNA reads TGTGCCAGCAGCCGAGGGAAGGGGACTATGGCTTCCTACGAGCAGTACTTC. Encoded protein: CASSRGKGTMASYEQYF.

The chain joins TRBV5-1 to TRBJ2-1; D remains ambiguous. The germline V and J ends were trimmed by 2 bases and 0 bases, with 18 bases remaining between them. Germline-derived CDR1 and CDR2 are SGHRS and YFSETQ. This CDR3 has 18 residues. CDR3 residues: CASSFPFGNILSYNEQFF. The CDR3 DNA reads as TGCGCCAGCAGCTTTCCGTTTGGTAACATCCTCTCCTACAATGAGCAGTTCTTC. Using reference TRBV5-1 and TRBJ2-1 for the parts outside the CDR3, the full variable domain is KAGVTQTPRYLIKTRGQQVTLSCSPISGHRSVSWYQQTPGQGLQFLFEYFSETQRNKGNFPGRFSGRQFSNSRSEMNVSTLELGDSALYLCASSFPFGNILSYNEQFFGPGTRLTVL.

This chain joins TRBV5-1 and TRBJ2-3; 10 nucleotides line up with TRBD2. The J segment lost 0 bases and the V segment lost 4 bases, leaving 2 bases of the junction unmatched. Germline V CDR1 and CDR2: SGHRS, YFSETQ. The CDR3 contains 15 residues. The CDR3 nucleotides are TGCGCCAGCAGCCCTAGCGGGAGAAGCACAGATACGCAGTATTTT. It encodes CASSPSGRSTDTQYF.

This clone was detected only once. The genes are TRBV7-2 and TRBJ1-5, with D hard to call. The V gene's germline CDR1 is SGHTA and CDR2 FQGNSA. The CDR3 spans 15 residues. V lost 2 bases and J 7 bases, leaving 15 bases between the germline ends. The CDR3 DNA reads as TGTGCCAGCAGCTTAACTACGGCGGGCGGCCAGCCCCAGCATTTT. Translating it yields CASSLTTAGGQPQHF. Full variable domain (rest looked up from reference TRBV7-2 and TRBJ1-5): GAGVSQSPSNKVTEKGKDVELRCDPISGHTALYWYRQSLGQGLEFLIYFQGNSAPDKSGLPSDRFSAERTGGSVSTLTIQRTQQEDSAVYLCASSLTTAGGQPQHFGDGTRLSIL.

CDR3 region: CASSLGLQKTQYF. CDR3 bases: TGTGCCAGCAGCTTGGGTTTGCAGAAGACCCAGTACTTC. This chain connects TRBV5-5 to TRBJ2-5; D is ambiguous. CDR3 length: 13 residues. Trimming left V 0 bases short and J 6 bases short, with 9 bases between. Germline V gene sequence: CDR1 SGHKS, CDR2 YYEKEE (reference sequence). The complete variable domain, with remaining parts taken from reference TRBV5-5 and TRBJ2-5, reads DAGVTQSPTHLIKTRGQQVTLRCSPISGHKSVSWYQQVLGQGPQFIFQYYEKEERGRGNFPDRFSARQFPNYSSELNVNALLLGDSALYLCASSLGLQKTQYFGPGTRLLVL.

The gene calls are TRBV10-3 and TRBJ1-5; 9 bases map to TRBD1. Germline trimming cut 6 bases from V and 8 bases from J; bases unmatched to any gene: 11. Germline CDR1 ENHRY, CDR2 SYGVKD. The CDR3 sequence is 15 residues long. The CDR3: CAIRPGQGEWEPQHF. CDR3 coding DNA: TGTGCCATCAGGCCGGGACAGGGAGAGTGGGAGCCCCAGCATTTT.

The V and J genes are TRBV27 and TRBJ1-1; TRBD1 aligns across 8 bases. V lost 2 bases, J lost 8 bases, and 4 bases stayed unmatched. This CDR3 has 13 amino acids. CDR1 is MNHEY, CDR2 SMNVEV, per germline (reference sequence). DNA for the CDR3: TGTGCCAGCAGTTTACGTGGACAGGGAGAAGCTTTCTTT. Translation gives CASSLRGQGEAFF.

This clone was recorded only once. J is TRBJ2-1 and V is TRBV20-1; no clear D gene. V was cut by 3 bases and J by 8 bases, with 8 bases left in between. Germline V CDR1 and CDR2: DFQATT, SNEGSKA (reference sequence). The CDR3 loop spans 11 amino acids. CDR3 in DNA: TGCAGTGCTAGCCACACGTATGAGCAGTTCTTC. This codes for CSASHTYEQFF.

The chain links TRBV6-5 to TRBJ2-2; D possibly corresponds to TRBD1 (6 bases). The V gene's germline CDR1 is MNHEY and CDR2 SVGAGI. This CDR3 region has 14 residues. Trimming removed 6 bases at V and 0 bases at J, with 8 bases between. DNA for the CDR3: TGTGCCAGCAGGGGGACAACGAACACCGGGGAGCTGTTTTTT. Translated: CASRGTTNTGELFF.